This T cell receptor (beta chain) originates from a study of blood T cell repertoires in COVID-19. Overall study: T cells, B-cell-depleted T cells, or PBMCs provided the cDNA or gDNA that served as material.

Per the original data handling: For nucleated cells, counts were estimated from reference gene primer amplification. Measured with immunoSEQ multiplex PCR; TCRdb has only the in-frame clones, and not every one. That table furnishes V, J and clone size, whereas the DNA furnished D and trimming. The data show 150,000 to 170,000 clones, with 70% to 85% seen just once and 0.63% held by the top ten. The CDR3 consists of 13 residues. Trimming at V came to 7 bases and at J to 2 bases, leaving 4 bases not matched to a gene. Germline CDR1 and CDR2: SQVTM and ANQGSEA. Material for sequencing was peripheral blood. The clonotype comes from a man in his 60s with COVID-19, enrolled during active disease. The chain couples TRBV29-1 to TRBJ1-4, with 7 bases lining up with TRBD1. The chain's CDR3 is CSARGQTNEKLFF. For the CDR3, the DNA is TGCAGCGCCCGGGGACAGACTAATGAAAAACTGTTTTTT.